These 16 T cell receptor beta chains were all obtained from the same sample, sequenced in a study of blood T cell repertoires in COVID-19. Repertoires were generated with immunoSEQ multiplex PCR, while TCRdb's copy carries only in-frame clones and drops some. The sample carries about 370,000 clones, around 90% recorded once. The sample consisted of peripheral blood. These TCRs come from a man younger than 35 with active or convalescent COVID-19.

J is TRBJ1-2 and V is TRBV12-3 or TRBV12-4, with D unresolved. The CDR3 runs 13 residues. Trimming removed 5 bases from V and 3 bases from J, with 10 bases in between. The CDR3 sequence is CASSAEAHYGYTF. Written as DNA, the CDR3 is TGTGCCAGCAGTGCAGAAGCGCACTATGGCTACACCTTC.

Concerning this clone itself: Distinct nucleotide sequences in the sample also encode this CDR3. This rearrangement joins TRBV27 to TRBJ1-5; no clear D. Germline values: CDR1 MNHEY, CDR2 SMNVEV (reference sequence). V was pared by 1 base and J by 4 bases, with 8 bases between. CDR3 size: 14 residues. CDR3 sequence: CASSLFSGNQPQHF. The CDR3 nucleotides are TGTGCCAGCAGTTTATTTTCGGGGAATCAGCCCCAGCATTTT.

As DNA, the CDR3 is TGTGCCAGCAGCTTAGTGGCGGGAGCCAAAAACATTCAGTACTTC. Amino acids: CASSLVAGAKNIQYF. The chain recombines TRBV7-8 with TRBJ2-4, with D perhaps TRBD2 (5 bases). Germline V gene sequence: CDR1 SGHVS, CDR2 FQNEAQ. The CDR3 contains 15 residues. Trimming took off 1 base at V and 0 bases at J, with 7 bases between the two ends.

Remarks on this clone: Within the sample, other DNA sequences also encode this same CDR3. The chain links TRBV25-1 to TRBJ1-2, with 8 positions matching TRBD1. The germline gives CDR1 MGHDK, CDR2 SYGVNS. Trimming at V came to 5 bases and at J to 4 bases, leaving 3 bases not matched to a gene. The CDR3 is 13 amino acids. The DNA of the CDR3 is TGTGCCAGCAGTTTACAGGGGGGCTATGGCTACACCTTC. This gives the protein CASSLQGGYGYTF.

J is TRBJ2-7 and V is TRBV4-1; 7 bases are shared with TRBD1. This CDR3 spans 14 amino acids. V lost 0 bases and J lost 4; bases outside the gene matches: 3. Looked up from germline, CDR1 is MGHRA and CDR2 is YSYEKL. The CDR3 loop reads CASSQESGGYEQYF. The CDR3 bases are TGCGCCAGCAGCCAAGAGTCAGGGGGATACGAGCAGTACTTC.

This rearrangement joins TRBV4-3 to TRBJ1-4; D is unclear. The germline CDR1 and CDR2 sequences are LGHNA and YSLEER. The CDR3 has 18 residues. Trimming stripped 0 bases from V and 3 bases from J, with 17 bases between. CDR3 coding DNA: TGCGCCAGCAGCCAAGAAGCTCGAGGGTTCTCGGCTAATGAAAAACTGTTTTTT. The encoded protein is CASSQEARGFSANEKLFF.

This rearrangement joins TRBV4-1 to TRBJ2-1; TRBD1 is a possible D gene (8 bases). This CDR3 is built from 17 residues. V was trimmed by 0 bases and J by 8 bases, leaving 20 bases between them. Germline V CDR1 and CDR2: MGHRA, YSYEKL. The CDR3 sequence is CASSQEDREGRVDEQFF. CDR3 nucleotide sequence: TGCGCCAGCAGCCAAGAGGACAGGGAGGGGAGGGTCGATGAGCAGTTCTTC.

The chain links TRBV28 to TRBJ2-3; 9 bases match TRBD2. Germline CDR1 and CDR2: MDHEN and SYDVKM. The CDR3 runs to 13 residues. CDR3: CFSGSTSTDTQYF. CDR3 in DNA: TGTTTTAGCGGGAGCACTAGCACAGATACGCAGTATTTT.

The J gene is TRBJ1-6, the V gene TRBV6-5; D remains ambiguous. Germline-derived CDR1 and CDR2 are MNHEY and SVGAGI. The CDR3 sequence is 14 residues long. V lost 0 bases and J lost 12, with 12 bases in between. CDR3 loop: CASSYSNSYQPLHF. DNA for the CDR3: TGTGCCAGCAGTTACTCTAACTCTTACCAACCCCTCCACTTT.

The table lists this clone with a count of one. CDR3 in amino acids: CASKWTARSRVNTEAFF. CDR3 nucleotides: TGTGCCAGCAAATGGACAGCCCGTAGTAGGGTGAACACTGAAGCTTTCTTT. The rearrangement joins TRBV28 to TRBJ1-1, with D perhaps TRBD1 (6 bases). The CDR3 totals 17 residues. The V gene lost 7 bases and the J gene lost 0 bases, with 21 bases spanning the gap. Germline CDR1 and CDR2: MDHEN and SYDVKM.

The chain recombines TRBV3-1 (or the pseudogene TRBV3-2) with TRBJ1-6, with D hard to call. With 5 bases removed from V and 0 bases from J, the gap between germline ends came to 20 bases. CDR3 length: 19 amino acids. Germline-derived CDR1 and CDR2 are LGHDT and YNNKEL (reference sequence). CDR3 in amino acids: CASSGRLPTTCSYNSPLHF. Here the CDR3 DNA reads TGTGCCAGCAGCGGGAGGCTTCCCACAACCTGCTCCTATAATTCACCCCTCCACTTT.

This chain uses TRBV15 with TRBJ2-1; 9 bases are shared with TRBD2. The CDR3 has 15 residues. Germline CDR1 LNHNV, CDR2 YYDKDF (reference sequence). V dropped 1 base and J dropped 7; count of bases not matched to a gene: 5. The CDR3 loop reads CATSRGPAGGNEQFF. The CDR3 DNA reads TGTGCCACCAGCAGAGGCCCGGCGGGAGGGAATGAGCAGTTCTTC.

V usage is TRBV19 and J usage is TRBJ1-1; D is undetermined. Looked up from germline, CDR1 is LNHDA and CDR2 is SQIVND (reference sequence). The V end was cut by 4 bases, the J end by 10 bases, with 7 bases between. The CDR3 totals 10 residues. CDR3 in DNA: TGTGCCAGTAGTAAAGGGAGAGCTTTCTTT. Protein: CASSKGRAFF.

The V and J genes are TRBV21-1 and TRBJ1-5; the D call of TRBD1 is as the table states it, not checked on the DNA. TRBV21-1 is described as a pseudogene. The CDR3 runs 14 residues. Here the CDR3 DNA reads TGTGCCAGCAGCAAAGTGGGGCCCCATCGGCCCCAGCATTTT. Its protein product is CASSKVGPHRPQHF.

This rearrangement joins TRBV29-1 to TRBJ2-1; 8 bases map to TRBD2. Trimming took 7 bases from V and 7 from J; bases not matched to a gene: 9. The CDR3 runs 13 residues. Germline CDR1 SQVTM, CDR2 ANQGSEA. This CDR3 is CSAGSGKGNEQFF. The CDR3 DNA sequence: TGCAGCGCCGGTAGCGGGAAAGGAAATGAGCAGTTCTTC.

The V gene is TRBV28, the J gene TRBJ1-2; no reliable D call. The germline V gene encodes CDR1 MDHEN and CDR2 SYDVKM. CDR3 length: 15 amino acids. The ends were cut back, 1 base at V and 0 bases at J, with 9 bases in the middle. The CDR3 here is CASSLFQEANYGYTF. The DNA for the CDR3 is TGTGCCAGCAGTTTATTCCAGGAAGCTAACTATGGCTACACCTTC.